This T cell receptor (beta chain) was recorded in a study of Tregs in tolerant kidney transplant recipients. This CDR3 is built from 15 residues. V lost 7 bases to trimming and J lost 4 bases, with 17 bases between them. Germline V gene sequence: CDR1 SGHNT, CDR2 YENEEA. Mixed chimerism was transient after nonmyeloablative marrow transplants from related graft donors. Only in-frame clones appear in the TCRdb table, and some are missing; sequencing was by immunoSEQ multiplex PCR. The profile shows about 81,000 clones, around nine tenths of them singletons. This sequence was found in a human patient who received a combined kidney and bone marrow transplant. Some T cells may be the graft donor's. Specimen: CD4+ T cells from blood (PBMCs), collected 24 months after the transplant. The chain recombines TRBV11-3 with TRBJ2-1; TRBD1 is a possible D gene (7 bases). This CDR3 reads CASTLEGAGYNEQFF. The CDR3 DNA is TGTGCCAGCACCCTGGAGGGGGCGGGGTACAATGAGCAGTTCTTC.